One sample yielded the 13 T cell receptor beta chains listed below, sequenced in a study of T cell responses to AZD1222 COVID-19 vaccine. Only in-frame clones appear in the TCRdb table, and some are missing; sequencing was by immunoSEQ multiplex PCR. This sample has more than 75,000 clones, with about 91% found just once. This material consisted of peripheral blood, taken on day 0 of AZD1222 vaccination. Receptors were obtained from an adult in good health.

This sequence joins TRBV7-2 and TRBJ2-2, with 9 nucleotides matching TRBD2. The CDR3 has 16 residues. From germline, CDR1 is SGHTA and CDR2 FQGNSA. V shed 0 bases and J 8 bases; nucleotides not matched to a gene: 7. This chain's CDR3 is CASSLAGVLAGGELFF. DNA for the CDR3: TGTGCCAGCAGCTTAGCGGGCGTGCTAGCGGGAGGGGAGCTGTTTTTT.

The chain links TRBV7-2 to TRBJ1-5, with TRBD1 matching 7 bases. Germline V CDR1 and CDR2: SGHTA, FQGNSA. The CDR3 sequence is 14 residues long. V lost 4 bases, J lost 6 bases, and 6 bases stayed unmatched. CDR3 bases: TGTGCCAGCAGCTCTAGACAGGGTCGTCAGCCCCAGCATTTT. This gives the protein CASSSRQGRQPQHF.

This clone was seen only once. The chain combines TRBV29-1 with TRBJ2-7, with D tentatively TRBD1 or TRBD2 (5 bases each). There are 13 residues in the CDR3. CDR1 is SQVTM and CDR2 is ANQGSEA in the germline V gene. V lost 3 bases to trimming and J lost 4 bases, with 13 bases between them. This CDR3 reads CSVEVGTEYEQYF. Written as DNA, the CDR3 is TGCAGCGTTGAGGTCGGGACCGAGTACGAGCAGTACTTC.

CDR3 in amino acids: CSVEDFSDTQYF. The CDR3 nucleotides read TGCAGCGTTGAAGACTTTTCCGATACGCAGTATTTT. The J gene is TRBJ2-3, the V gene TRBV29-1; D call uncertain. V was pared by 0 bases and J by 6 bases, with 7 bases between. CDR3 length: 12 residues. Per the germline V gene, CDR1 is SQVTM and CDR2 is ANQGSEA.

V is TRBV21-1 and J is TRBJ1-4. TRBV21-1 corresponds to a pseudogene. The CDR3 spans 17 residues. The CDR3: CASSKLKGGSTNEKLFF. In DNA form, the CDR3 reads TGTGCCAGCAGCAAATTAAAGGGCGGGTCAACTAATGAAAAACTGTTTTTT.

CDR3: CASSPPRGRSYEQYF. For the CDR3, the DNA is TGTGCCAGCAGTCCCCCTCGTGGTAGGTCCTACGAGCAGTACTTC. This chain joins TRBV28 and TRBJ2-7; D is unclear. Trimming removed 5 bases from V and 1 base from J, with 15 bases in between. CDR1 is MDHEN and CDR2 is SYDVKM in the germline V gene. The CDR3 loop spans 15 amino acids.

This clone was observed a few times. CDR3 DNA: TGTGCCACCAGCAGTGGGCTTGGGACCGGGGAGCTGTTTTTT. Its translation: CATSSGLGTGELFF. This chain connects TRBV15 to TRBJ2-2; D gene unclear. This CDR3 has 14 residues. CDR1 is LNHNV, CDR2 YYDKDF, per germline (reference sequence). V was trimmed by 3 bases and J by 5 bases, leaving 10 bases between them.

J is TRBJ2-5 and V is TRBV6-5, with TRBD1 as a possible D gene (5 bases). The V end lost 6 bases, the J end lost 5 bases, and 16 bases lay between the germline ends. Germline V gene sequence: CDR1 MNHEY, CDR2 SVGAGI. This CDR3 spans 14 amino acids. The DNA of the CDR3 is TGTGCCAGCAGGAACTTCGGTGCAGGGGAGACCCAGTACTTC. Amino acid sequence: CASRNFGAGETQYF.

Concerning this clone itself: The same CDR3 arises from other DNA sequences in this sample as well. J is TRBJ2-7 and V is TRBV19, with 9 bases matching TRBD1. The V gene end was trimmed by 5 bases and the J gene end by 1 base; junction bases not matched to a gene: 3. CDR1 LNHDA and CDR2 SQIVND come from the germline V gene (reference sequence). This CDR3 has 14 amino acids. The CDR3 bases are TGTGCCAGTAGTCCGACAGGGGGTTCCTACGAGCAGTACTTC. Its translation: CASSPTGGSYEQYF.

The rearrangement uses TRBV14 and TRBJ1-1, with D uncertain. The germline gives CDR1 SGHDN, CDR2 FVKESK. V lost 4 bases to trimming and J lost 5 bases, with 11 bases between them. This CDR3 is 13 amino acids long. The CDR3 reads CASSPVSGTEAFF. CDR3 nucleotides: TGTGCCAGCAGCCCAGTCAGCGGGACTGAAGCTTTCTTT.

This chain's CDR3 is CASRRDRYEQYF. CDR3 bases: TGTGCCAGCAGGCGGGACCGCTACGAGCAGTACTTC. This chain joins TRBV2 and TRBJ2-7; possibly TRBD2 for D (6 bases). In germline, CDR1 is SNHLY, CDR2 FYNNEI. This CDR3 contains 12 residues. V lost 6 bases and J 3 bases, leaving 9 bases between the germline ends.

The gene calls are TRBV6-5 and TRBJ2-3; 7 bases align to TRBD1. The V gene's germline CDR1 is MNHEY and CDR2 SVGAGI. This CDR3 contains 14 residues. The ends lost 7 bases at V and 4 bases at J; junction bases unmatched: 8. The CDR3 DNA sequence: TGTGCCAGCAAATCAGGGGGAGAAGCAGATACGCAGTATTTT. Its protein product is CASKSGGEADTQYF.

The chain recombines TRBV6-2 or TRBV6-3 with TRBJ2-1, with 15 nucleotides matching TRBD2. The ends lost 2 bases at V and 6 bases at J; junction bases unmatched: 8. Per germline, CDR1 MNHEY and CDR2 SVGEGT. This CDR3 comprises 18 residues. The CDR3 protein is CASSYHGRGLAGGNEQFF. In nucleotides, the CDR3 is TGTGCCAGCAGTTACCACGGAAGGGGACTAGCGGGAGGCAATGAGCAGTTCTTC.